The source of this T cell receptor (beta chain) is a study of B cell selection in AIRE deficiency. Broader study findings: Of fewer than 4,500 shared Treg TCRbeta sequences, under 40% were healthy-donor-only and 9.3% patient-only. Around 30% of healthy-shared Treg sequences were found among patient Tconv cells. CDR3s were shorter in shared Treg sequences, reflecting few non-templated nucleotide insertions.

The sorted conventional CD4 T cells were gated as CD4+CD127+. The method was immunoSEQ multiplex PCR; TCRdb's version includes in-frame clones alone and lacks a portion of them. Of 20,000 to 25,000 clones in the sample, roughly 96% are singletons; the top ten hold roughly 0.22%. The CDR3 contains 13 residues. Looked up from germline, CDR1 is MDHEN and CDR2 is SYDVKM. Trimming cost V 3 bases and J 5 bases, with 11 bases left between them. As concerns this clone: Its specificity is unknown.

This TCR derives from a human donor with AIRE deficiency. The V call is TRBV28, the J call TRBJ2-7, with D perhaps being TRBD1 or TRBD2 (6 bases each). Sequencing used conventional CD4+ T cells sorted from PBMCs. The CDR3 region is CASSLQGRNEQYF. In nucleotides, the CDR3 is TGTGCCAGCAGTTTGCAGGGGAGGAACGAGCAGTACTTC.